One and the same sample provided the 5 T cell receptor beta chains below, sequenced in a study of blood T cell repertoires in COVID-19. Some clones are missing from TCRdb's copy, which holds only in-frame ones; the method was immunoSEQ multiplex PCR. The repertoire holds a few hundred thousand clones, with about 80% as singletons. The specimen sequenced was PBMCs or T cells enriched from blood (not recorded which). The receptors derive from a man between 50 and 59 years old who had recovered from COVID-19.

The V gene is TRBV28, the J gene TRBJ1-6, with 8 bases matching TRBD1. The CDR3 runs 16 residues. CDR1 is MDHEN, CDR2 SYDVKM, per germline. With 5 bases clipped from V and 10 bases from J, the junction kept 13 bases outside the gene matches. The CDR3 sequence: CASSGAGGQYLSPLHF. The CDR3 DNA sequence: TGTGCCAGCAGTGGAGCAGGGGGCCAGTACCTCTCACCCCTCCACTTT.

The CDR3 is CASSTTSGSVMSGELFF. The CDR3 bases are TGTGCCAGCAGCACGACTAGCGGGAGCGTGATGTCCGGGGAGCTGTTTTTT. The genes are TRBV7-2 and TRBJ2-2; 12 bases match TRBD2. The CDR3 loop spans 17 amino acids. V was clipped by 5 bases and J by 6 bases; unmatched bases: 10. Per the germline V gene, CDR1 is SGHTA and CDR2 is FQGNSA. The variable domain in full, with the rest retrieved from reference TRBV7-2 and TRBJ2-2, is GAGVSQSPSNKVTEKGKDVELRCDPISGHTALYWYRQSLGQGLEFLIYFQGNSAPDKSGLPSDRFSAERTGGSVSTLTIQRTQQEDSAVYLCASSTTSGSVMSGELFFGEGSRLTVL.

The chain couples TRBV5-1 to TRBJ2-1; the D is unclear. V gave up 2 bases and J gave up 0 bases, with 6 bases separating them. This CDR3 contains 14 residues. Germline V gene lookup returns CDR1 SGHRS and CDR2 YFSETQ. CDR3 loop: CASSFDFSYNEQFF. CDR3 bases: TGCGCCAGCAGCTTTGACTTCTCCTACAATGAGCAGTTCTTC.

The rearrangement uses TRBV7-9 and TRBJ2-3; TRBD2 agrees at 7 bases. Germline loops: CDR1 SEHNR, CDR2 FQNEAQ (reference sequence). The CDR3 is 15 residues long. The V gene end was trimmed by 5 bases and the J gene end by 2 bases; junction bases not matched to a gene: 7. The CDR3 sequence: CASSTLAVNTDTQYF. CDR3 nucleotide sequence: TGTGCCAGCAGCACGCTAGCGGTAAACACAGATACGCAGTATTTT.

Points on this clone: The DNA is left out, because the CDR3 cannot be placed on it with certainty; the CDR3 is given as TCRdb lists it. The CDR3 sequence is CASSQRASAVPEAFF. The chain employs TRBV3-1 (or the pseudogene TRBV3-2) and TRBJ1-1. CDR1 is LGHDT and CDR2 is YNNKEL in the germline V gene (reference sequence). Inclusive of both ends, the CDR3 amounts to 15 amino acids.